These 2 T cell receptor beta chains were all obtained from the same sample, sequenced in a study of OX40 agonist ivuxolimab in advanced cancers. Using immunoSEQ multiplex PCR, the repertoire was profiled, and TCRdb retains in-frame clones only, with some absent. The data contain 10,000 to 15,000 clones, around 76% of them singletons. The sample was CD4+ or CD8+ T cells sorted from blood, taken in a trial of the OX40 agonist ivuxolimab. The origin of the receptors is an adult with an advanced solid tumor such as melanoma, head and neck, liver or kidney cancer.

This chain uses TRBV11-3 with TRBJ2-2; the D gene could be TRBD1 or TRBD2 (6 bases each). The CDR3 length is 16 residues. CDR1 is SGHNT and CDR2 is YENEEA in the germline V gene. The V gene lost 7 bases and the J gene lost 3 bases, with 18 bases spanning the gap. The CDR3 nucleotides read TGTGCCAGCACCGCCTACGGGGGCGCGGACACCGGGGAGCTGTTTTTT. Translated: CASTAYGGADTGELFF.

The chain couples TRBV7-8 to TRBJ1-2, with TRBD1 as a possible D gene (5 bases). CDR1 is SGHVS, CDR2 FQNEAQ, per germline. Trimming took off 1 base at V and 0 bases at J, with 9 bases between the two ends. The CDR3 is made up of 15 amino acids. CDR3 sequence reads: CASSLVGGTNYGYTF. The CDR3 DNA reads as TGTGCCAGCAGCTTAGTCGGGGGGACTAACTATGGCTACACCTTC.